Shown below are 17 T cell receptor beta chains from a single sample sequenced in a study of OX40 agonist ivuxolimab in advanced cancers. Sequencing used immunoSEQ multiplex PCR; TCRdb keeps in-frame clones, though not all of them. The sample holds about 76,000 clones; around 82% are singletons and the top ten take 6.9%. The sequences come from CD4+ or CD8+ T cells sorted from blood, collected in a trial of the OX40 agonist ivuxolimab. These receptor sequences come from an adult with an advanced solid tumor such as melanoma, head and neck, liver or kidney cancer.

V is TRBV27 and J is TRBJ1-2; D remains unclear. This CDR3 has 14 residues. Germline CDR1 reads MNHEY; CDR2 reads SMNVEV (reference sequence). V lost 6 bases and J lost 7, with 18 bases in between. CDR3 in amino acids: CASSPRPAGRGYTF. In DNA, the CDR3 is TGTGCCAGCAGCCCCCGGCCGGCAGGACGTGGCTACACCTTC.

This chain uses TRBV6-6 with TRBJ1-2, with D unclear. Germline V gene sequence: CDR1 MNHNY, CDR2 SVGAGI (reference sequence). The CDR3 sequence is 14 residues long. V lost 0 bases to trimming and J lost 10 bases, with 15 bases between them. As DNA, the CDR3 is TGTGCCAGCAGTTACTCGCGGACCGACAACTTCTACACCTTC. The encoded protein is CASSYSRTDNFYTF.

The rearrangement uses TRBV28 and TRBJ1-5; TRBD1 matches at 9 bases. CDR1 MDHEN and CDR2 SYDVKM come from the germline V gene. This CDR3 spans 15 amino acids. J was trimmed by 0 bases and V by 4 bases; bases with no gene match: 1. The CDR3 region is CASSSGQGSNQPQHF. CDR3 DNA: TGTGCCAGCAGTTCGGGACAGGGTAGCAATCAGCCCCAGCATTTT.

This clone was seen more than once but under ten times. This sequence joins TRBV29-1 and TRBJ2-7; D is possibly TRBD1 (6 bases). With 4 bases removed from V and 4 bases from J, the gap between germline ends came to 20 bases. CDR3 length equals 15 residues. The germline gives CDR1 SQVTM, CDR2 ANQGSEA. The CDR3 DNA follows: TGCAGCGTTGGAAGCCCCAGGACAGCCGGATACGAGCAGTACTTC. This encodes CSVGSPRTAGYEQYF.

The rearrangement joins TRBV7-9 to TRBJ2-5; D is unclear. The CDR3 consists of 15 residues. Germline CDR1 SEHNR, CDR2 FQNEAQ (reference sequence). Trimming cost V 0 bases and J 0 bases, with 8 bases left between them. The CDR3 loop is CASSLAAEYQETQYF. The CDR3 DNA reads as TGTGCCAGCAGCTTAGCCGCGGAGTACCAAGAGACCCAGTACTTC. Together with reference TRBV7-9 and TRBJ2-5, the CDR3 gives the full variable domain: DTGVSQNPRHKITKRGQNVTFRCDPISEHNRLYWYRQTLGQGPEFLTYFQNEAQLEKSRLLSDRFSAERPKGSFSTLEIQRTEQGDSAMYLCASSLAAEYQETQYFGPGTRLLVL.

The J gene is TRBJ2-1, the V gene TRBV4-3; 14 bases agree with TRBD2. V shed 6 bases and J 11 bases; nucleotides not matched to a gene: 15. Germline assignment: CDR1 LGHNA and CDR2 YSLEER. The CDR3 totals 17 residues. The CDR3 DNA reads TGCGCCAGCAGTGGTGGGGGACTAGCGGGAGAATGGGGTAAGCAGTTCTTC. Protein sequence: CASSGGGLAGEWGKQFF.

This clone has just one count. V usage is TRBV18 and J usage is TRBJ2-3; 11 nucleotides match TRBD2. V was clipped by 6 bases and J by 2 bases; unmatched bases: 7. Per germline, CDR1 KGHSH and CDR2 LQKENI. CDR3 length equals 16 residues. The CDR3 here is CASSRGLAGITDTQYF. In DNA form, the CDR3 reads TGTGCCAGCTCCCGAGGACTAGCGGGCATCACAGATACGCAGTATTTT.

The chain has TRBV30 and TRBJ1-2; unclear D gene. Trimming took 3 bases from V and 2 from J, leaving 16 bases between them. Germline loops: CDR1 GTSNPN, CDR2 SVGIG (reference sequence). The length of the CDR3 is 15 residues. The CDR3 sequence: CAWRINSAGNYGYTF. The DNA for the CDR3 is TGTGCCTGGAGGATAAATAGCGCTGGGAACTATGGCTACACCTTC.

The genes are TRBV11-2 and TRBJ1-1; D is possibly TRBD1 (6 bases). This CDR3 is 13 amino acids long. V was clipped by 5 bases and J by 3 bases, with 10 bases between them. CDR1 and CDR2 from the germline V gene are SGHAT and FQNNGV. The CDR3 protein is CASSPTGYTEAFF. DNA for the CDR3: TGTGCCAGCAGCCCCACAGGGTACACTGAAGCTTTCTTT. Using reference TRBV11-2 and TRBJ1-1 for the parts outside the CDR3, the full variable domain is EAGVAQSPRYKIIEKRQSVAFWCNPISGHATLYWYQQILGQGPKLLIQFQNNGVVDDSQLPKDRFSAERLKGVDSTLKIQPAKLEDSAVYLCASSPTGYTEAFFGQGTRLTVV.

The chain carries TRBV10-3 and TRBJ2-3; possibly TRBD1 for D (7 bases). The CDR3 is 16 amino acids. The V and J ends lost 3 bases and 7 bases respectively, with 20 bases between them. Germline loops: CDR1 ENHRY, CDR2 SYGVKD. This CDR3 is CAISETTGRTSNTQYF. The CDR3 nucleotides read TGTGCCATCAGTGAAACGACAGGGAGGACCTCGAATACGCAGTATTTT.

V is TRBV2 and J is TRBJ2-5; tentatively, D is TRBD1 (6 bases). This CDR3 comprises 15 residues. Germline values: CDR1 SNHLY, CDR2 FYNNEI. Trimming removed 7 bases from V and 10 bases from J, with 25 bases in between. The chain's CDR3 is CASIAVLGGKEGQYF. DNA for the CDR3: TGTGCCAGCATCGCAGTCCTTGGGGGCAAAGAGGGCCAGTACTTC.

This chain uses TRBV28 with TRBJ1-2; TRBD1 matches at 11 bases. Trimming at V came to 8 bases and at J to 4 bases, leaving 3 bases not matched to a gene. Germline V gene data show CDR1 as MDHEN and CDR2 as SYDVKM. This CDR3 has 13 amino acids. CDR3 protein: CASWDRGAYGYTF. The CDR3 DNA reads as TGTGCCAGCTGGGACAGGGGGGCCTATGGCTACACCTTC.

The chain is built from TRBV30 and TRBJ1-4; 10 bases line up with TRBD1. Trimming removed 2 bases from V and 11 bases from J; junction bases left unmatched: 11. Per the germline V gene, CDR1 is GTSNPN and CDR2 is SVGIG (reference sequence). The CDR3 is made up of 15 amino acids. The CDR3 region has the DNA TGTGCCTGGAGTACTCGGACAGGGGGTATAGGGAAACTGTTTTTT. Amino acid sequence: CAWSTRTGGIGKLFF. The variable domain in full, completed from reference TRBV30 and TRBJ1-4, reads SQTIHQWPATLVQPVGSPLSLECTVEGTSNPNLYWYRQAAGRGLQLLFYSVGIGQISSEVPQNLSASRPQDRQFILSSKKLLLSDSGFYLCAWSTRTGGIGKLFFGSGTQLSVL.

The J gene is TRBJ1-2, the V gene TRBV28, with a tentative D call TRBD1 (5 bases). V lost 2 bases and J 4 bases, leaving 17 bases between the germline ends. The CDR3 is 16 amino acids. Per the germline V gene, CDR1 is MDHEN and CDR2 is SYDVKM. The DNA for the CDR3 is TGTGCCAGCAGTTTAGGGACGACGATACTACGCTATGGCTACACCTTC. Translation: CASSLGTTILRYGYTF.

The rearrangement links TRBV13 to TRBJ2-5; a weak D match, TRBD1 (6 bases). V dropped 4 bases and J dropped 1 base, with 13 bases sitting between them. The CDR3 loop spans 15 amino acids. The germline CDR1 and CDR2 sequences are PRHDT and FYEKMQ (reference sequence). The CDR3 DNA sequence: TGTGCCAGCAGCTCCGTAACAGGGTTCCAAGAGACCCAGTACTTC. Translation: CASSSVTGFQETQYF.

V is TRBV6-6 and J is TRBJ2-1; 7 nucleotides align to TRBD2. The CDR3 consists of 13 residues. Trimming at V came to 4 bases and at J to 9 bases, leaving 6 bases not matched to a gene. The germline V gene has CDR1 MNHNY and CDR2 SVGAGI (reference sequence). CDR3 sequence reads: CASSSVAGGEQFF. DNA of the CDR3: TGTGCCAGCAGTTCCGTAGCGGGTGGTGAGCAGTTCTTC.

The chain carries TRBV21-1 and TRBJ1-5. TRBV21-1 is an annotated pseudogene. The CDR3 runs 16 residues. The CDR3 DNA sequence: TGTGCCAGCAGCAAGAACCGGGCCTTGTCGGGGGAGCCCCAGCATTTT. It codes for CASSKNRALSGEPQHF.